Following are 5 T cell receptor beta chains from one sample sequenced in a study of blood T cells in healthy people across ages. Combining a sample-barcoded 5' primer with a J-beta primer mix, a second PCR ran for about 7 to 11 cycles. TCRdb passed the 5' RACE reads through MiXCR, listing each CDR3 protein once. The table lists roughly 1.6 million distinct CDR3 sequences, almost 35% of them singletons, with about 11% in the top ten. The sample comprised blood. The source is a woman younger than 45 in good health.

This chain links TRBV4-1 with TRBJ1-1, with a possible D match to TRBD1 (5 bases). This CDR3 region has 16 residues. Germline CDR1 and CDR2: MGHRA and YSYEKL. V lost 3 bases, J lost 1 base, and 15 bases lay in between. The CDR3: CASSQGSFRGNTEAFF. In DNA, the CDR3 is TGCGCCAGCAGCCAGGGGTCTTTTAGGGGGAACACTGAAGCTTTCTTT.

This chain links TRBV5-1 with TRBJ2-7; tentative D call: TRBD2 (5 bases). Germline V gene data show CDR1 as SGHRS and CDR2 as YFSETQ. The CDR3 length is 18 residues. Trimming took off 3 bases at V and 3 bases at J, with 25 bases between the two ends. The CDR3, as DNA: TGCGCCAGCAGCTCAGATCCGTATTCCGAAGTGGGGAGCTACGAGCAGTACTTC. Translation: CASSSDPYSEVGSYEQYF.

This clonotype was counted only a few times. V gene TRBV20-1 combines with J gene TRBJ1-5, with D perhaps matching TRBD1 (6 bases). The CDR3 is made up of 15 amino acids. Trimming stripped 6 bases from V and 3 bases from J, with 18 bases between. Germline CDR1 DFQATT, CDR2 SNEGSKA (reference sequence). CDR3 amino acids: CSAPRGPFDNQPQHF. CDR3 DNA sequence: TGCAGTGCCCCCAGGGGACCTTTTGACAATCAGCCCCAGCATTTT.

The chain employs TRBV29-1 and TRBJ1-1; D is unclear. From germline, CDR1 is SQVTM and CDR2 ANQGSEA. Trimming pared 8 bases from V and 1 base from J, leaving 14 bases between. The CDR3 covers 13 residues. CDR3 residues: CSFRAHKNTEAFF. The CDR3 DNA follows: TGCAGCTTTCGGGCCCACAAGAACACTGAAGCTTTCTTT.

This clonotype was found many times. The chain couples TRBV20-1 to TRBJ2-3; D remains unclear. V lost 4 bases to trimming and J lost 4 bases, with 3 bases between them. Germline loops: CDR1 DFQATT, CDR2 SNEGSKA (reference sequence). This CDR3 has 10 residues. CDR3 amino acids: CSAKADTQYF. DNA for the CDR3: TGCAGTGCTAAAGCAGATACGCAGTATTTT.